This T cell receptor (beta chain) was captured in a study of cytomegalovirus exposure and HLA in healthy donors. Overall study results and limits: Across donors, most TCRs were seen rarely, yet some public ones were widespread.

The CDR3 is made up of 15 amino acids. Germline CDR1 is MNHNY and CDR2 is SVGAGI (reference sequence). The V gene end was trimmed by 5 bases and the J gene end by 2 bases; junction bases not matched to a gene: 5. As for this clone: The target antigen is unknown.

Produced via immunoSEQ multiplex PCR; TCRdb's table is partial and in-frame only. The profile shows roughly 130,000 clones, about nine tenths of them singletons. The clonotype comes from a man under 40 in good health and CMV-seronegative. The sample comprised PBMCs. The rearrangement joins TRBV6-6 to TRBJ1-2, with TRBD1 identical over 10 bases. DNA of the CDR3: TGTGCCAGCAGTCAGACAGGGGGCCCAAACTATGGCTACACCTTC. This translates into CASSQTGGPNYGYTF.